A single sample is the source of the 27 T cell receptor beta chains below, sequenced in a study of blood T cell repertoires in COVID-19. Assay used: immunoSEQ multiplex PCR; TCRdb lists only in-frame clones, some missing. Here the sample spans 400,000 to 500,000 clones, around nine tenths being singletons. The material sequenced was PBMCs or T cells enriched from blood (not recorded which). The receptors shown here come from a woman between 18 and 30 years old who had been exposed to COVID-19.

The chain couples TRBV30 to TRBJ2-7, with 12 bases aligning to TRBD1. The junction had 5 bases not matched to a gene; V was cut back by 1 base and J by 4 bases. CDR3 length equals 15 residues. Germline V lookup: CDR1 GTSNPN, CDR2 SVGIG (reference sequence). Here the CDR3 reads CAWSEGTGGLYEQYF. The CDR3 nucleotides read TGTGCCTGGAGTGAGGGGACAGGGGGCCTATACGAGCAGTACTTC.

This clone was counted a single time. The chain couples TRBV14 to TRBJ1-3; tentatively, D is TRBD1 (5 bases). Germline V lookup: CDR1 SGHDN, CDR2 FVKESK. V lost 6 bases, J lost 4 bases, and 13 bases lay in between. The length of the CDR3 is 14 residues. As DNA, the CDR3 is TGTGCCAGCAGACGACAAGGGGCCGGAAACACCATATATTTT. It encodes CASRRQGAGNTIYF. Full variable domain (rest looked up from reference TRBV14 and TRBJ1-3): EAGVTQFPSHSVIEKGQTVTLRCDPISGHDNLYWYRRVMGKEIKFLLHFVKESKQDESGMPNNRFLAERTGGTYSTLKVQPAELEDSGVYFCASRRQGAGNTIYFGEGSWLTVV.

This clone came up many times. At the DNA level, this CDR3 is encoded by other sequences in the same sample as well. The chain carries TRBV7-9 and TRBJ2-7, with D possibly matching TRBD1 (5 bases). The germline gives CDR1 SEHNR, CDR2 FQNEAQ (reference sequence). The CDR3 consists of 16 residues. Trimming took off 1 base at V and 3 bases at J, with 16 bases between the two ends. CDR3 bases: TGTGCCAGCAGCTTAGAGGGGTCCGGGCGTGGCTACGAGCAGTACTTC. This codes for CASSLEGSGRGYEQYF.

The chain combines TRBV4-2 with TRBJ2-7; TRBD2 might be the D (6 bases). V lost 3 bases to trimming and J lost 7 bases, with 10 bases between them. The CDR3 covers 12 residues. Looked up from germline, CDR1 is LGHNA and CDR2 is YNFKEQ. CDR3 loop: CASSQGLAEQYF. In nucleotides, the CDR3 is TGTGCCAGCAGCCAGGGCCTAGCGGAGCAGTACTTC.

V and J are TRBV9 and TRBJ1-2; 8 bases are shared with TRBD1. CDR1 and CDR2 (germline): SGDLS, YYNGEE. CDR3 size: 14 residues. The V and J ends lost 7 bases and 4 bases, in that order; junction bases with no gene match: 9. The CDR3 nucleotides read TGTGCCAGCGAACCCTCCGGGACAGGCTATGGCTACACCTTC. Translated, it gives CASEPSGTGYGYTF.

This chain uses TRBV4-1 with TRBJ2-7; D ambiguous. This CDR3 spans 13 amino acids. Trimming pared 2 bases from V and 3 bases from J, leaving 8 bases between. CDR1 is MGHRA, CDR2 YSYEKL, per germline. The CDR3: CASSQQVNYEQYF. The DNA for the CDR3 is TGCGCCAGCAGCCAACAGGTAAACTACGAGCAGTACTTC.

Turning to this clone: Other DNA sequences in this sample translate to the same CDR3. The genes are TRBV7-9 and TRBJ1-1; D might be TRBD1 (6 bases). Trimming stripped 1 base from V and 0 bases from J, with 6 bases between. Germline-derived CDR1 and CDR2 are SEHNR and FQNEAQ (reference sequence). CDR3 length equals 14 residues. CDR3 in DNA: TGTGCCAGCAGCTTAGGGGGGCTGAACACTGAAGCTTTCTTT. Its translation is CASSLGGLNTEAFF.

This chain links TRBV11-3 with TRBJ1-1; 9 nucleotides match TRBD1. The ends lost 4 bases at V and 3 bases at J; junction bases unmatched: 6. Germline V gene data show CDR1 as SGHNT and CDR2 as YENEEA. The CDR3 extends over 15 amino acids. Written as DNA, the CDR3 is TGTGCCAGCAGCTCGAGCCGGGACAGGGACACTGAAGCTTTCTTT. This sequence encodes CASSSSRDRDTEAFF.

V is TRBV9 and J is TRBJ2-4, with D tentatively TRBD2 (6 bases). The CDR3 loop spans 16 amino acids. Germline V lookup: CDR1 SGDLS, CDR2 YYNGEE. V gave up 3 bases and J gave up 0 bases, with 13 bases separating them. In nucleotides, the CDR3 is TGTGCCAGCAGCGCAACTTCGGGACTAGCCAAAAACATTCAGTACTTC. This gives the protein CASSATSGLAKNIQYF.

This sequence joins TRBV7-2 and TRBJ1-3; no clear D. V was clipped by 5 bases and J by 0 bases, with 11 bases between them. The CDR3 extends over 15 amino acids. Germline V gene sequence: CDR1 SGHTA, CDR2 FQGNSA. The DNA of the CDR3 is TGTGCCAGCAGCCTGCCGGTGAGCTCTGGAAACACCATATATTTT. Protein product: CASSLPVSSGNTIYF.

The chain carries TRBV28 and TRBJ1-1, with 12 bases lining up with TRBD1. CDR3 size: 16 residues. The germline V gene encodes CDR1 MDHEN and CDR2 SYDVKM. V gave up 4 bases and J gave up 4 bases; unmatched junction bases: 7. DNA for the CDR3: TGTGCCAGCAGTTCGGGACAGGGGGCTTGGGGCACTGAAGCTTTCTTT. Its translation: CASSSGQGAWGTEAFF.

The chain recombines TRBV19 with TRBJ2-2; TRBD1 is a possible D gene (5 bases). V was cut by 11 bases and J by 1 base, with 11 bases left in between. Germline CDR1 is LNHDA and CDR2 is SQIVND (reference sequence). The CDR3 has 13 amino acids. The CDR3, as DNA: TGTGCCGGGATTACAGGGAACACCGGGGAGCTGTTTTTT. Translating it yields CAGITGNTGELFF.

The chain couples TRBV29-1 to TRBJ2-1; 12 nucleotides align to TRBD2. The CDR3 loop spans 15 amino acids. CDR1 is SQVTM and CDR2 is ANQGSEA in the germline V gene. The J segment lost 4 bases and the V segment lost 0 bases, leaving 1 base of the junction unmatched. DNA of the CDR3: TGCAGCGTTGAAGAACTAGCGGGAGGATACAATGAGCAGTTCTTC. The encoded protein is CSVEELAGGYNEQFF.

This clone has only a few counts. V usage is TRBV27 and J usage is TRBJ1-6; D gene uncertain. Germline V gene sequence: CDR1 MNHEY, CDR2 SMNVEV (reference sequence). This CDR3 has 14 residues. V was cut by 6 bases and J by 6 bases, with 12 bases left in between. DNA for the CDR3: TGTGCCAGCAGGGGTAGCAGTCCTAATTCACCCCTCCACTTT. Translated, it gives CASRGSSPNSPLHF.

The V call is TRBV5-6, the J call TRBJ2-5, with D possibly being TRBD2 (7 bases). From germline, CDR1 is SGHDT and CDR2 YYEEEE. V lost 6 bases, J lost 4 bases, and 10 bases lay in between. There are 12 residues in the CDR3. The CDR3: CASKGGAETQYF. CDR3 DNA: TGTGCCAGCAAGGGGGGGGCAGAGACCCAGTACTTC.

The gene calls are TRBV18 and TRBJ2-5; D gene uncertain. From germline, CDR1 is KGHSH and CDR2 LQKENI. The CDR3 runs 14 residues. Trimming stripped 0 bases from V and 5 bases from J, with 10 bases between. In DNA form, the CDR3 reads TGTGCCAGCTCACCACCCGCTGCGTTGGAGACCCAGTACTTC. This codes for CASSPPAALETQYF.

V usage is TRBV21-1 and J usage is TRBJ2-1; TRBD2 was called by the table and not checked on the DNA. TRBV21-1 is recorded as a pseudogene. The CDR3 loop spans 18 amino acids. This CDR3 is CASSKRRGGTPGYNEQFF. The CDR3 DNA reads TGTGCCAGCAGCAAAAGGCGGGGGGGGACCCCGGGCTACAATGAGCAGTTCTTC.

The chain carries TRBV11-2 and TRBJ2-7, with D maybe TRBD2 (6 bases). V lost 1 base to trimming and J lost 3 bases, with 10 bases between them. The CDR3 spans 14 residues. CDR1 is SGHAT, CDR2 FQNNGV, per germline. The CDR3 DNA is TGTGCCAGCAGCTTAGGCCTGACTAGCTACGAGCAGTACTTC. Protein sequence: CASSLGLTSYEQYF.

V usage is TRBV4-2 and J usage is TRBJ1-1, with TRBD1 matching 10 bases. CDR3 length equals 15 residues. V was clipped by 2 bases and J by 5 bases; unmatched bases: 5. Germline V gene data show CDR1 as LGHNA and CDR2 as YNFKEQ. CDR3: CASSQKTGGATEAFF. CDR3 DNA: TGTGCCAGCAGCCAAAAGACAGGGGGCGCAACTGAAGCTTTCTTT.

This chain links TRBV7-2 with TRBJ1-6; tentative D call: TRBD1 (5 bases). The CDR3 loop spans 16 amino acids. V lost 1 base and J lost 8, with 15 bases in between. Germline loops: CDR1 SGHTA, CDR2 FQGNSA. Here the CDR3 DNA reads TGTGCCAGCAGCTTAGTCCCTGCAGGGCCGGATTCACCCCTCCACTTT. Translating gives CASSLVPAGPDSPLHF.

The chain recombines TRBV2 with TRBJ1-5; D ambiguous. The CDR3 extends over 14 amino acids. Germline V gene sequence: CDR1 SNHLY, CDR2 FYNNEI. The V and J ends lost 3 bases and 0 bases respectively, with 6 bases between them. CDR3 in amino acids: CASSDPDSNQPQHF. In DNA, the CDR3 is TGTGCCAGCAGTGACCCAGATAGCAATCAGCCCCAGCATTTT.

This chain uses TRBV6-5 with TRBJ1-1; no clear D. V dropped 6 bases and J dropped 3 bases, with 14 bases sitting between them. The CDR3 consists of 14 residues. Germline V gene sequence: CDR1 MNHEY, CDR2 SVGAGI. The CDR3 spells CASRAFNGDTEAFF. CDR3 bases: TGTGCCAGCAGGGCCTTCAACGGGGACACTGAAGCTTTCTTT.

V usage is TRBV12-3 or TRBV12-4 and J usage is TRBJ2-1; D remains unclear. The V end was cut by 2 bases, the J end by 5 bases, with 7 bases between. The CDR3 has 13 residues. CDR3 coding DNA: TGTGCCAGCAGTTTATCGGTAGACAATGAGCAGTTCTTC. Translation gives CASSLSVDNEQFF.

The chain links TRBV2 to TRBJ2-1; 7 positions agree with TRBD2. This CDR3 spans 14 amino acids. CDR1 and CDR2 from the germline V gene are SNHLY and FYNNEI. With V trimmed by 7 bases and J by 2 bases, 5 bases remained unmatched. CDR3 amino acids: CASISGEAYNEQFF. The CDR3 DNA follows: TGTGCCAGCATCAGCGGGGAGGCCTACAATGAGCAGTTCTTC.

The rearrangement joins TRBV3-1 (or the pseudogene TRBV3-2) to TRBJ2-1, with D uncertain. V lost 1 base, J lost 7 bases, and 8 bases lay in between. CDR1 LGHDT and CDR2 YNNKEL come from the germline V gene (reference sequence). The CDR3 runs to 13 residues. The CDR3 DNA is TGTGCCAGCAGCCAAGGAGAACGAAATGAGCAGTTCTTC. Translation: CASSQGERNEQFF.

CDR3 bases: TGTGCCAGCAGGGGGGACAGGGGACGTTCACCCCTCCACTTT. This sequence encodes CASRGDRGRSPLHF. The chain links TRBV3-1 (or the pseudogene TRBV3-2) to TRBJ1-6, with 10 bases that match TRBD1. This CDR3 is built from 14 residues. The J segment lost 9 bases and the V segment lost 6 bases, leaving 5 bases of the junction unmatched. The germline V gene encodes CDR1 LGHDT and CDR2 YNNKEL (reference sequence).

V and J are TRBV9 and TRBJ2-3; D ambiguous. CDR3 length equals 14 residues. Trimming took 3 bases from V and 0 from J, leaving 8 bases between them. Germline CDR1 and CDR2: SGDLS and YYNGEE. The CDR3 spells CASSAPVSTDTQYF. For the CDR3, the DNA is TGTGCCAGCAGCGCCCCGGTAAGCACAGATACGCAGTATTTT.